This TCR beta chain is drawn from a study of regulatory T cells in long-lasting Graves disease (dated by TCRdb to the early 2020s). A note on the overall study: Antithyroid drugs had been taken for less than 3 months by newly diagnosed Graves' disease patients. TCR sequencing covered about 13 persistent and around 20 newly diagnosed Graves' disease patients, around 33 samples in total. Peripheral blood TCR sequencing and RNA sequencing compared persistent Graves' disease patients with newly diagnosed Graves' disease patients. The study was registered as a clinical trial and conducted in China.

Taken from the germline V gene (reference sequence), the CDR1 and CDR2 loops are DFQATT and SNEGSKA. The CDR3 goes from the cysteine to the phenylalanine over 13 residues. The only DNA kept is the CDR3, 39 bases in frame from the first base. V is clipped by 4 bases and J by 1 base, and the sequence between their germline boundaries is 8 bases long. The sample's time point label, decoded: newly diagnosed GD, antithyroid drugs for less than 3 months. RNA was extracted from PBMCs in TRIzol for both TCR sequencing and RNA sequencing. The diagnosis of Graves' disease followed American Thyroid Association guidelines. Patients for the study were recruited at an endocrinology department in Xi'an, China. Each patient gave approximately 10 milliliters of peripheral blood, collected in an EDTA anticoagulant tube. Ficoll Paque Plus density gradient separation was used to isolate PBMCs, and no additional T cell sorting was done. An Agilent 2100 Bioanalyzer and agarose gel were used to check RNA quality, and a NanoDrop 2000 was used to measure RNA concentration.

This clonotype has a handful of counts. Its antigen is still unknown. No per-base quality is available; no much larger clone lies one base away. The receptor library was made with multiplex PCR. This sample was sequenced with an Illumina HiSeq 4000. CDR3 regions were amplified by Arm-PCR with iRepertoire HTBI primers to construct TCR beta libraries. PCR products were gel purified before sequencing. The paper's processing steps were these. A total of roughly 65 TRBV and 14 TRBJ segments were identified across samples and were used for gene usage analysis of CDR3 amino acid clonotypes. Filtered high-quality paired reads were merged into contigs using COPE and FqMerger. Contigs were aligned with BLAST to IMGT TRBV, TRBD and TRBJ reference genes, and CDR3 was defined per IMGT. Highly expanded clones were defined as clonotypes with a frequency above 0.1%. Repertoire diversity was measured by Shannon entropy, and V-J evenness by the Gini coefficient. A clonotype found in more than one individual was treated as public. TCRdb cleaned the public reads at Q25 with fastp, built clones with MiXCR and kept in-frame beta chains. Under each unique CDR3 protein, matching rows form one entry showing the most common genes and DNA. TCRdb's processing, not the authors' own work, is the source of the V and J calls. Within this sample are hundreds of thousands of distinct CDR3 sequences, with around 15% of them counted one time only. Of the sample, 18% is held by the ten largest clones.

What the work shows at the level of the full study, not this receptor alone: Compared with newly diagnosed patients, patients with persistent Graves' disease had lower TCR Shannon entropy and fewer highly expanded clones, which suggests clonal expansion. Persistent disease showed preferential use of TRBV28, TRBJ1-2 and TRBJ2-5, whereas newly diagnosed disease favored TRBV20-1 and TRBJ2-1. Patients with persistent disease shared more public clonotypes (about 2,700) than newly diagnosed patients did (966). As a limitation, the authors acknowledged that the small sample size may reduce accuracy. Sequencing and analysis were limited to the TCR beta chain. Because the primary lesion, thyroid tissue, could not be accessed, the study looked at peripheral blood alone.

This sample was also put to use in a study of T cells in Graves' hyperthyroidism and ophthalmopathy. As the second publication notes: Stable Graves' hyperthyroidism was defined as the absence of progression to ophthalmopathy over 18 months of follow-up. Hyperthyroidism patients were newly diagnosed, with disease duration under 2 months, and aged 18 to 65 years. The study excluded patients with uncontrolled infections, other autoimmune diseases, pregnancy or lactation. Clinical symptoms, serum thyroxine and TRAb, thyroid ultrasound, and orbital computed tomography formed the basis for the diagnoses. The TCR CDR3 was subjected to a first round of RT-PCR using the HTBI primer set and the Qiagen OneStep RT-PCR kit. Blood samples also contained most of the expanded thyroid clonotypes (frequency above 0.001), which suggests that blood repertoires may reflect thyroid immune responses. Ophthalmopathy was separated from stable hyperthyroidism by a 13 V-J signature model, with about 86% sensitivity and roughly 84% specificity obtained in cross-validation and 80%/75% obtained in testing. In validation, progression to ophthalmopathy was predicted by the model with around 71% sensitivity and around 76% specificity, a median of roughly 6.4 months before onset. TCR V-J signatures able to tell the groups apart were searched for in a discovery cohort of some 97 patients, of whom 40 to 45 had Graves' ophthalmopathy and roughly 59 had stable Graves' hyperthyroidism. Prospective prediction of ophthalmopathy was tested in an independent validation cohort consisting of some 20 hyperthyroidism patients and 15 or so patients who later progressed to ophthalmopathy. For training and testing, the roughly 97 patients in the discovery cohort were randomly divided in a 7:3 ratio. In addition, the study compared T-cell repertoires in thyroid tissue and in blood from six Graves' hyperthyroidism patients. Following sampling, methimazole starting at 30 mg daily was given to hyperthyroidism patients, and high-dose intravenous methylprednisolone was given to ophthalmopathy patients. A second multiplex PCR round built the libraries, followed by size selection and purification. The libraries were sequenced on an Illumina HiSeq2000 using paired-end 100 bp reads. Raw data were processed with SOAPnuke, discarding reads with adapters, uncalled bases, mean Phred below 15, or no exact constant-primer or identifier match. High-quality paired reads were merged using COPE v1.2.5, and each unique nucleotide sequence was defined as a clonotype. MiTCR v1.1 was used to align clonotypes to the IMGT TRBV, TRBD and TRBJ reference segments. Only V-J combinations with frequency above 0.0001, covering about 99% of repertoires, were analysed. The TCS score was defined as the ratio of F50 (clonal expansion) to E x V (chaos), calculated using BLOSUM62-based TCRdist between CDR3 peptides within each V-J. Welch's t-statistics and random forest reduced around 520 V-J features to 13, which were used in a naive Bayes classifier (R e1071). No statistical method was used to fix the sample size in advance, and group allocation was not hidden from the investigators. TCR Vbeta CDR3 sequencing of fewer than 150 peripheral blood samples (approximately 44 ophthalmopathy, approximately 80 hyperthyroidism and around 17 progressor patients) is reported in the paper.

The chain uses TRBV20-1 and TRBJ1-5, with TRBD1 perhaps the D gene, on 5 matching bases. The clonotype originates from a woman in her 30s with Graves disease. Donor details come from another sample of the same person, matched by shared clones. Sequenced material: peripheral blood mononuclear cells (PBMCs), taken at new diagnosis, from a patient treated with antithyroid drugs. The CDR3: CSATGGSNQPQHF. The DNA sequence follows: TGCAGTGCTACCGGGGGAAGCAATCAGCCCCAGCATTTT.